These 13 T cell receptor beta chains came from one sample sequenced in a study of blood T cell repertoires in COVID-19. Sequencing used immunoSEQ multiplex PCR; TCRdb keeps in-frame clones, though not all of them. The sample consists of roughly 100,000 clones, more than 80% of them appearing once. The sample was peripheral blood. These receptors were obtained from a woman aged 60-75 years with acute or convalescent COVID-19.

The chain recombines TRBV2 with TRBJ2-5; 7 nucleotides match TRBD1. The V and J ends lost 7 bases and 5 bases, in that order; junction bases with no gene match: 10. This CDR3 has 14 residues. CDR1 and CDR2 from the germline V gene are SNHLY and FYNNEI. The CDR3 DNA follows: TGTGCCAGCAACCTTTACAGGGGTGGGGAGACCCAGTACTTC. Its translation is CASNLYRGGETQYF.

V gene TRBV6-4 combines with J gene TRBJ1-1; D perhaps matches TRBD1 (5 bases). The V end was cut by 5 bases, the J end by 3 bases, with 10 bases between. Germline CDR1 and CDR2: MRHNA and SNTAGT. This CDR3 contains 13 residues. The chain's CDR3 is CASSRQSYTEAFF. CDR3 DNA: TGTGCCAGCAGTAGACAGTCCTACACTGAAGCTTTCTTT.

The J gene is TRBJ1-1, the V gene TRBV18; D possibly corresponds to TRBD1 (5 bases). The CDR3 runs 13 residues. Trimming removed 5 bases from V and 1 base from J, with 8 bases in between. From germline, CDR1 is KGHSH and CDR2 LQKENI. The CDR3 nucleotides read TGTGCCAGCTCATCCGACAGGAACACTGAAGCTTTCTTT. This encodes CASSSDRNTEAFF.

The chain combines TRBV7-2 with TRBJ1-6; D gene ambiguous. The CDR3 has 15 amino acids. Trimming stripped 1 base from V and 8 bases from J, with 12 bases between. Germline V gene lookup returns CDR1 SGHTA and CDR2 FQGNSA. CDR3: CASSLVIPDYSPLHF. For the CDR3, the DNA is TGTGCCAGCAGCTTAGTAATCCCAGACTATTCACCCCTCCACTTT.

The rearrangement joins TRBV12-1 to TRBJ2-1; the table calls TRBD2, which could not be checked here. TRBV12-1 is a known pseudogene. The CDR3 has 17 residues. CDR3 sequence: CASSVAGLAGSYNEQFF. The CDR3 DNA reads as TGTGCCAGCAGCGTGGCCGGACTAGCGGGCTCCTACAATGAGCAGTTCTTC.

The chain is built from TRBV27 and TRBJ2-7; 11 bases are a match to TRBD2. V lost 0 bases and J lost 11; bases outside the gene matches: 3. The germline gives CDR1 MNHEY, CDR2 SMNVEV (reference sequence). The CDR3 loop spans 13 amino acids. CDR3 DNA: TGTGCCAGCAGTTTATCAGCACTAGCGGGGGAGTACTTC. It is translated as CASSLSALAGEYF.

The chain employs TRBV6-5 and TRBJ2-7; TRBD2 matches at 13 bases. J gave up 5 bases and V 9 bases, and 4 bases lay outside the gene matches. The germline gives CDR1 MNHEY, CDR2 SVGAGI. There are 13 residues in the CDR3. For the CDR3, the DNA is TGTGCCAGTACTAGCGGGAGGGCCCACGAGCAGTACTTC. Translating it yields CASTSGRAHEQYF.

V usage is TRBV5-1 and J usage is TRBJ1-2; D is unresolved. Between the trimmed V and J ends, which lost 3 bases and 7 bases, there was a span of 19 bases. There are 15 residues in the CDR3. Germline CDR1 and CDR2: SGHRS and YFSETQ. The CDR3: CASSSYSVSPGGYTF. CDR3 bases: TGCGCCAGCAGCTCTTACTCCGTGTCACCGGGTGGCTACACCTTC.

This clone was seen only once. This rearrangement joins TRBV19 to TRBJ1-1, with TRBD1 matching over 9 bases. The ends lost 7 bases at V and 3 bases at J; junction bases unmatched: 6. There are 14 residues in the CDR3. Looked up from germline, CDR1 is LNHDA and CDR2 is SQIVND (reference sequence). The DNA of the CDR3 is TGTGCCAGTATGCCGGGACAGGGTTACACTGAAGCTTTCTTT. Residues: CASMPGQGYTEAFF.

The CDR3 reads CAIRLNFNQPQHF. CDR3 DNA: TGTGCCATACGACTGAATTTCAATCAGCCCCAGCATTTT. The V call is TRBV28, the J call TRBJ1-5, with D unclear. Trimming left V 10 bases short and J 3 bases short, with 13 bases between. Germline assignment: CDR1 MDHEN and CDR2 SYDVKM. The CDR3 loop spans 13 amino acids.

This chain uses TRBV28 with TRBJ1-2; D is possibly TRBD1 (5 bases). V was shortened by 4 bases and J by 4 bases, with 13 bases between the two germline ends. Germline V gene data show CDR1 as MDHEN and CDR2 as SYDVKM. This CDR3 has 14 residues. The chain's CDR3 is CASSSGGRSYGYTF. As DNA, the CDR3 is TGTGCCAGCAGTTCCGGGGGACGGAGCTATGGCTACACCTTC.

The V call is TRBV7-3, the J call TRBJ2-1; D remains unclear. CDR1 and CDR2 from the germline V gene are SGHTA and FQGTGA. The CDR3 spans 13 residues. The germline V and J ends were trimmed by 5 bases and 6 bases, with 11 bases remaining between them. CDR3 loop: CASSTYTGNEQFF. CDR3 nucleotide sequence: TGTGCCAGCAGCACGTACACGGGCAATGAGCAGTTCTTC.

CDR3 protein: CASSEGLDTDTQYF. The CDR3 coding sequence is TGTGCCAGCAGTGAGGGACTAGACACAGATACGCAGTATTTT. The rearrangement joins TRBV2 to TRBJ2-3; TRBD2 agrees at 8 bases. V lost 3 bases and J lost 2; bases outside the gene matches: 1. CDR1 SNHLY and CDR2 FYNNEI come from the germline V gene. This CDR3 comprises 14 residues.